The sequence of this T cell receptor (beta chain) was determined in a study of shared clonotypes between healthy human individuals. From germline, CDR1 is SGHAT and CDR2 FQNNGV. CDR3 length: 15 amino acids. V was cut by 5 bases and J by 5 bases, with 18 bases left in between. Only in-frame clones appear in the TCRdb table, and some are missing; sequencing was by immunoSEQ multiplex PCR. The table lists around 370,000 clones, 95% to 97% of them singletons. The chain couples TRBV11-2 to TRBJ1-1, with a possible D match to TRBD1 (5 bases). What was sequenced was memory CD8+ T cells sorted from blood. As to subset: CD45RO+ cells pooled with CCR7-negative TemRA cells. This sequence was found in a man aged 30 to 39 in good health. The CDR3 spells CASSPFGRVGTEAFF. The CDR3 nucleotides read TGTGCCAGCAGCCCATTTGGCAGGGTAGGAACTGAAGCTTTCTTT. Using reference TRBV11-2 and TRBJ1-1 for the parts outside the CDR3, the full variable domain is EAGVAQSPRYKIIEKRQSVAFWCNPISGHATLYWYQQILGQGPKLLIQFQNNGVVDDSQLPKDRFSAERLKGVDSTLKIQPAKLEDSAVYLCASSPFGRVGTEAFFGQGTRLTVV.